The TCR beta chain under discussion was sequenced for a study of T cell repertoires in cytomegalovirus infection. One entry per CDR3 protein results from TCRdb running MiXCR on the reads. Found here are some 100,000 distinct CDR3 sequences, 23% of them singletons; the top ten hold about two fifths. Material for sequencing was CD8+ T cells from PBMCs. The TCR comes from a human donor in good health (CMV status not recorded). Some clones in this sample may be carry-over from other donors' samples.

Here the CDR3 reads CATHTPPGTDSGNTIYF. CDR3 bases: TGTGCCACGCATACGCCCCCCGGGACGGACTCTGGAAACACCATATATTTT. The chain uses TRBV24-1 and TRBJ1-3; D possibly corresponds to TRBD1 (5 bases). This CDR3 spans 17 amino acids. From germline, CDR1 is KGHDR and CDR2 SFDVKD. Trimming left V 10 bases short and J 0 bases short, with 21 bases between.